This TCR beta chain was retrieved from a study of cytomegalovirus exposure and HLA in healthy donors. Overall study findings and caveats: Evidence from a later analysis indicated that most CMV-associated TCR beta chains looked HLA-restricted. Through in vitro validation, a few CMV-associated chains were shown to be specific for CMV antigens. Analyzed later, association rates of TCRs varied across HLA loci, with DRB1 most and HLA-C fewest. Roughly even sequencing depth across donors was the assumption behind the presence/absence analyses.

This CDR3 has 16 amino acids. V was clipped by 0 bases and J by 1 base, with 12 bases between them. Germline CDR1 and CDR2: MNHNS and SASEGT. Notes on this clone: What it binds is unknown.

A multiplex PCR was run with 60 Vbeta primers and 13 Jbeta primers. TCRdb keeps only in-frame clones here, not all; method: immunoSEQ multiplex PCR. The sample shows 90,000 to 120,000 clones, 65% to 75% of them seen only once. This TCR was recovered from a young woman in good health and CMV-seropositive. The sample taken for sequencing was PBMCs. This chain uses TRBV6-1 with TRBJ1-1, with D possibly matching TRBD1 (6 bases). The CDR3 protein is CASSEATGRGNTEAFF. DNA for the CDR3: TGTGCCAGCAGTGAAGCAACAGGGAGAGGGAACACTGAAGCTTTCTTT.